What follows are 4 T cell receptor beta chains derived from one specimen sequenced in a study of blood T cell repertoires in COVID-19. Repertoires were generated with immunoSEQ multiplex PCR, while TCRdb's copy carries only in-frame clones and drops some. The sample includes roughly 150,000 clones, about 81% of them seen just once. Sequencing used peripheral blood. The source is a human donor in a cohort sampled during active COVID-19.

The chain carries TRBV18 and TRBJ2-1; 9 nucleotides agree with TRBD2. The CDR3 runs to 16 residues. The germline CDR1 and CDR2 sequences are KGHSH and LQKENI. V was pared by 3 bases and J by 6 bases, with 9 bases of the junction left unmatched. The CDR3 loop reads CASSPVAGGISNEQFF. CDR3 nucleotides: TGTGCCAGCTCACCGGTGGCGGGAGGGATTTCCAATGAGCAGTTCTTC.

This clone was observed a handful of times. V and J are TRBV29-1 and TRBJ2-7, with TRBD2 matching 10 bases. Germline loops: CDR1 SQVTM, CDR2 ANQGSEA. The CDR3 has 14 residues. With 5 bases clipped from V and 6 bases from J, the junction kept 10 bases outside the gene matches. CDR3 protein: CSVSSGSVSSEQYF. The CDR3 nucleotides read TGCAGCGTTTCTAGCGGGAGTGTCTCAAGCGAGCAGTACTTC.

This sequence joins TRBV30 and TRBJ1-5; tentatively, D is TRBD1 (6 bases). The CDR3 runs to 13 residues. Between the trimmed V and J ends, which lost 1 base and 7 bases, there was a span of 11 bases. The germline V gene has CDR1 GTSNPN and CDR2 SVGIG (reference sequence). In DNA, the CDR3 is TGTGCCTGGAGTGGGGGGGGGCTCCAGCCCCAGCATTTT. It translates to CAWSGGGLQPQHF. The full variable domain, in which reference TRBV30 and TRBJ1-5 provide the parts outside the CDR3, is SQTIHQWPATLVQPVGSPLSLECTVEGTSNPNLYWYRQAAGRGLQLLFYSVGIGQISSEVPQNLSASRPQDRQFILSSKKLLLSDSGFYLCAWSGGGLQPQHFGDGTRLSIL.

The chain has TRBV7-2 and TRBJ2-6; 7 positions agree with TRBD1. This CDR3 is 15 amino acids long. Germline V gene data show CDR1 as SGHTA and CDR2 as FQGNSA. Trimming at V came to 5 bases and at J to 3 bases, leaving 4 bases not matched to a gene. CDR3 protein: CASSLTGVGANVLTF. The CDR3 bases are TGTGCCAGCAGCCTCACAGGGGTTGGGGCCAACGTCCTGACTTTC.